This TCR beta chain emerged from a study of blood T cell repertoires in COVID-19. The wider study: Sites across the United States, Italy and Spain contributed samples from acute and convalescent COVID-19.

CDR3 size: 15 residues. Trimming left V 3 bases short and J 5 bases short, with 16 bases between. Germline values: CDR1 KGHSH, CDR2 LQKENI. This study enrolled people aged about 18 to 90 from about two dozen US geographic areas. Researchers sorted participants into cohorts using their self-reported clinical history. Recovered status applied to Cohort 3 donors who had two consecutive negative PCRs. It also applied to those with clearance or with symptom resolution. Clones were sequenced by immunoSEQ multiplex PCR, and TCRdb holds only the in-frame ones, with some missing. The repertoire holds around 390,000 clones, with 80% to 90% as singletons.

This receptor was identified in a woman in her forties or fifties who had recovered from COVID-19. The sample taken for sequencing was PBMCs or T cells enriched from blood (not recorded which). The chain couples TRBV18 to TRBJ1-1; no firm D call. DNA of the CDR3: TGTGCCAGCTCACCTGGGCCATCGGAGGTGACTGAAGCTTTCTTT. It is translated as CASSPGPSEVTEAFF.